A single sample gave rise to the 18 T cell receptor beta chains below, sequenced in a study of blood T cell repertoires in COVID-19. Sequenced by immunoSEQ multiplex PCR; TCRdb stores in-frame clones only, minus some. The sample lists 120,000 to 150,000 clones, 80% to 90% occurring once. The sequenced sample consisted of peripheral blood. The receptors were gathered from a human donor in a cohort sampled during active COVID-19.

This clone has only one observation. This rearrangement joins TRBV7-2 to TRBJ1-5; 10 bases line up with TRBD1. CDR3 length: 18 amino acids. V lost 3 bases, J lost 2 bases, and 10 bases stayed unmatched. The germline V gene has CDR1 SGHTA and CDR2 FQGNSA. In DNA form, the CDR3 reads TGTGCCAGCAGCTTGGGGACAGGGGCGGGTCGGGGCAATCAGCCCCAGCATTTT. Translated, it gives CASSLGTGAGRGNQPQHF.

The chain uses TRBV3-1 (or the pseudogene TRBV3-2) and TRBJ2-5, with 7 bases identical to TRBD1. Germline V CDR1 and CDR2: LGHDT, YNNKEL (reference sequence). CDR3 size: 15 residues. The V gene end was trimmed by 3 bases and the J gene end by 5 bases; junction bases not matched to a gene: 9. The CDR3 here is CASSQDQGDGETQYF. The CDR3 DNA reads as TGTGCCAGCAGCCAGGACCAGGGGGATGGTGAGACCCAGTACTTC.

The rearrangement uses TRBV7-2 and TRBJ1-1, with unresolved D. The V end was cut by 6 bases, the J end by 2 bases, with 13 bases between. This CDR3 is built from 14 residues. Germline V gene lookup returns CDR1 SGHTA and CDR2 FQGNSA. This CDR3 is CASRAGSSNTEAFF. In DNA form, the CDR3 reads TGTGCCAGCAGAGCCGGGTCTTCAAACACTGAAGCTTTCTTT.

The chain couples TRBV5-6 to TRBJ2-7; TRBD1 matches at 7 bases. Trimming took 4 bases from V and 1 from J; bases not matched to a gene: 8. The V gene's germline CDR1 is SGHDT and CDR2 YYEEEE. This CDR3 region has 15 residues. The CDR3 reads CASSLPGQWSYEQYF. In nucleotides, the CDR3 is TGTGCCAGCAGCCTACCGGGACAGTGGTCCTACGAGCAGTACTTC.

The chain has TRBV7-8 and TRBJ1-1, with a weak D call TRBD1 (5 bases). Germline CDR1 is SGHVS and CDR2 is FQNEAQ. Trimming left V 3 bases short and J 0 bases short, with 8 bases between. This CDR3 is built from 14 residues. CDR3 sequence reads: CASSFGDLNTEAFF. CDR3 DNA sequence: TGTGCCAGCAGCTTCGGGGACTTGAACACTGAAGCTTTCTTT.

The chain joins TRBV7-2 to TRBJ2-2; possibly TRBD1 for D (5 bases). Germline values: CDR1 SGHTA, CDR2 FQGNSA. This CDR3 contains 15 residues. The V end lost 6 bases, the J end lost 0 bases, and 11 bases lay between the germline ends. The CDR3 spells CASRPDTTNTGELFF. CDR3 nucleotide sequence: TGTGCCAGCAGGCCGGACACAACGAACACCGGGGAGCTGTTTTTT.

This chain connects TRBV5-1 to TRBJ2-7; D may be TRBD1 (6 bases). The CDR3 is 17 residues long. Germline V gives CDR1 SGHRS, CDR2 YFSETQ. Trimming stripped 0 bases from V and 2 bases from J, with 18 bases between. Here the CDR3 reads CASSLGPPNRDPYEQYF. The CDR3 DNA is TGCGCCAGCAGCTTGGGACCCCCTAACAGGGATCCCTACGAGCAGTACTTC. The whole variable domain, remainder taken from reference TRBV5-1 and TRBJ2-7, is KAGVTQTPRYLIKTRGQQVTLSCSPISGHRSVSWYQQTPGQGLQFLFEYFSETQRNKGNFPGRFSGRQFSNSRSEMNVSTLELGDSALYLCASSLGPPNRDPYEQYFGPGTRLTVT.

The genes are TRBV3-1 (or the pseudogene TRBV3-2) and TRBJ2-6; D possibly corresponds to TRBD2 (5 bases). CDR1 and CDR2 from the germline V gene are LGHDT and YNNKEL (reference sequence). Trimming pared 8 bases from V and 4 bases from J, leaving 9 bases between. The CDR3 extends over 13 amino acids. The CDR3 DNA reads TGTGCCAGCGACCGGGGAGGGGCCAACGTCCTGACTTTC. Its translation: CASDRGGANVLTF.

CDR3 protein: CAISVGLGPEAFF. In DNA, the CDR3 is TGTGCCATCAGTGTCGGTCTGGGGCCTGAAGCTTTCTTT. The chain has TRBV10-3 and TRBJ1-1, with D perhaps TRBD1 (5 bases). The CDR3 length is 13 residues. Trimming stripped 4 bases from V and 6 bases from J, with 12 bases between. Germline lookup yields CDR1 ENHRY and CDR2 SYGVKD.

This chain joins TRBV19 and TRBJ1-1; D is undetermined. Germline V lookup: CDR1 LNHDA, CDR2 SQIVND (reference sequence). Trimming removed 3 bases at V and 0 bases at J, with 11 bases between. This CDR3 spans 15 amino acids. The CDR3 sequence: CASSIKVTMNTEAFF. CDR3 bases: TGTGCCAGTAGTATCAAGGTAACTATGAACACTGAAGCTTTCTTT.

The V and J genes are TRBV19 and TRBJ1-2; 10 nucleotides match TRBD1. Germline lookup yields CDR1 LNHDA and CDR2 SQIVND (reference sequence). The CDR3 consists of 14 residues. Trimming cost V 6 bases and J 6 bases; bases outside gene matches: 7. The CDR3 protein is CASRDRGKEDGYTF. The DNA of the CDR3 is TGTGCCAGTAGGGACAGGGGGAAAGAGGATGGCTACACCTTC.

The chain carries TRBV11-3 and TRBJ2-6; tentative D call: TRBD2 (6 bases). Trimming removed 5 bases at V and 0 bases at J, with 8 bases between. The V gene's germline CDR1 is SGHNT and CDR2 YENEEA. CDR3 length: 15 amino acids. The CDR3 nucleotides read TGTGCCAGCAGCCTGGAGGGCTCTGGGGCCAACGTCCTGACTTTC. This codes for CASSLEGSGANVLTF.

This sequence joins TRBV5-4 and TRBJ1-1; D may be TRBD1 (5 bases). V shed 2 bases and J shed 5 bases, with 10 bases lying between them. Germline CDR1 is SGHNT and CDR2 is YYREEE (reference sequence). This CDR3 contains 13 residues. This chain's CDR3 is CASSFSGRTEAFF. CDR3 coding DNA: TGTGCCAGCAGCTTTTCAGGGAGGACTGAAGCTTTCTTT.

The V call is TRBV6-2 or TRBV6-3, the J call TRBJ1-2, with D perhaps TRBD1 (5 bases). Germline V gene sequence: CDR1 MNHEY, CDR2 SVGEGT. V was shortened by 0 bases and J by 4 bases, with 6 bases between the two germline ends. CDR3 length equals 13 residues. The CDR3 spells CASSYSGGYGYTF. CDR3 sequence (DNA): TGTGCCAGCAGTTACTCGGGGGGCTATGGCTACACCTTC.

The rearrangement uses TRBV12-3 or TRBV12-4 and TRBJ1-2; D perhaps matches TRBD1 (6 bases). This CDR3 has 11 amino acids. Deletions cut 4 bases from V and 6 bases from J, with 6 bases between. DNA for the CDR3: TGTGCCAGCAGTTCAGGGGATGGCTACACCTTC. It translates to CASSSGDGYTF.

The genes are TRBV5-1 and TRBJ2-7; 8 nucleotides align to TRBD1. J lost 3 bases, V lost 1 base, and 3 bases had no gene match. The CDR3 is 14 amino acids. Germline V gene sequence: CDR1 SGHRS, CDR2 YFSETQ. CDR3 protein: CASSLPTGGYEQYF. In DNA form, the CDR3 reads TGCGCCAGCAGCTTGCCCACAGGGGGCTACGAGCAGTACTTC.

V and J are TRBV7-8 and TRBJ2-3, with D maybe TRBD2 (5 bases). The CDR3 contains 12 residues. Germline CDR1 and CDR2: SGHVS and FQNEAQ. V lost 3 bases and J 5 bases, leaving 6 bases between the germline ends. The CDR3: CASSFGGDTQYF. The CDR3 bases are TGTGCCAGCAGCTTTGGAGGAGATACGCAGTATTTT. The full variable domain, in which reference TRBV7-8 and TRBJ2-3 provide the parts outside the CDR3, is GAGVSQSPRYKVAKRGQDVALRCDPISGHVSLFWYQQALGQGPEFLTYFQNEAQLDKSGLPSDRFFAERPEGSVSTLKIQRTQQEDSAVYLCASSFGGDTQYFGPGTRLTVL.

The chain carries TRBV30 and TRBJ2-4, with 7 positions matching TRBD1. The CDR3 consists of 11 residues. V gave up 2 bases and J gave up 13 bases; unmatched junction bases: 5. From germline, CDR1 is GTSNPN and CDR2 SVGIG (reference sequence). The CDR3 is CAWSLTGRQYF. In nucleotides, the CDR3 is TGTGCCTGGAGTTTGACAGGGCGGCAGTACTTC.